The 27 T cell receptor beta chains below all came from one sample that was sequenced in a study of pediatric ulcerative colitis. Profiling relied on immunoSEQ multiplex PCR, and the TCRdb table lists in-frame clones only, not all of them. The sample carries 35,000 to 45,000 clones, roughly 80% recorded once. The sequenced sample consisted of blood. All receptors come from a girl between 10 and 17 years old with moderate ulcerative colitis.

V gene TRBV7-2 combines with J gene TRBJ2-3; no reliable D call. This CDR3 contains 11 residues. Germline CDR1 and CDR2: SGHTA and FQGNSA. Trimming stripped 3 bases from V and 2 bases from J, with 0 bases between. CDR3 protein: CASSFTDTQYF. The CDR3 DNA sequence: TGTGCCAGCAGCTTCACAGATACGCAGTATTTT.

This clone was found a few times. The rearrangement joins TRBV19 to TRBJ2-1, with a possible D match to TRBD2 (7 bases). This CDR3 contains 15 residues. Trimming pared 5 bases from V and 3 bases from J, leaving 14 bases between. CDR1 and CDR2 from the germline V gene are LNHDA and SQIVND (reference sequence). This chain's CDR3 is CASSQQGGGYNEQFF. CDR3 sequence (DNA): TGTGCCAGTAGTCAACAGGGAGGGGGCTACAATGAGCAGTTCTTC.

V gene TRBV19 combines with J gene TRBJ1-5; 11 bases match TRBD1. The germline V gene has CDR1 LNHDA and CDR2 SQIVND (reference sequence). With 4 bases clipped from V and 0 bases from J, the junction kept 5 bases outside the gene matches. The CDR3 totals 17 residues. The CDR3 spells CASSRGQGGNSNQPQHF. CDR3 DNA: TGTGCCAGTAGTAGGGGACAGGGGGGCAATAGCAATCAGCCCCAGCATTTT.

This clone was detected only a few times. The V gene is TRBV27, the J gene TRBJ2-1; 9 nucleotides agree with TRBD2. Germline V lookup: CDR1 MNHEY, CDR2 SMNVEV (reference sequence). With V trimmed by 3 bases and J by 9 bases, 6 bases remained unmatched. There are 14 residues in the CDR3. CDR3 in DNA: TGTGCCAGCAGTTTTGGTCTAGCGGGATTTGAGCAGTTCTTC. It translates to CASSFGLAGFEQFF.

The J gene is TRBJ2-1, the V gene TRBV27; TRBD2 matches at 13 bases. The CDR3 is made up of 15 amino acids. J lost 5 bases, V lost 5 bases, and 3 bases had no gene match. Germline lookup yields CDR1 MNHEY and CDR2 SMNVEV (reference sequence). The CDR3 here is CASSGTSGTNNEQFF. In DNA, the CDR3 is TGTGCCAGCAGTGGGACTAGCGGGACCAACAATGAGCAGTTCTTC.

The chain employs TRBV29-1 and TRBJ1-1; D may be TRBD1 (6 bases). Germline V gene lookup returns CDR1 SQVTM and CDR2 ANQGSEA. Trimming stripped 8 bases from V and 1 base from J, with 14 bases between. This CDR3 spans 13 amino acids. CDR3 residues: CSLYRVGNTEAFF. DNA for the CDR3: TGCAGCCTATACAGGGTAGGGAACACTGAAGCTTTCTTT.

This chain uses TRBV19 with TRBJ1-1; D unclear. V shed 2 bases and J shed 6 bases, with 16 bases lying between them. This CDR3 has 15 amino acids. Germline-derived CDR1 and CDR2 are LNHDA and SQIVND (reference sequence). CDR3 nucleotides: TGTGCCAGTAGTATATCCCAAGGTAGGGTAGCTGAAGCTTTCTTT. Amino acids: CASSISQGRVAEAFF.

Here the CDR3 DNA reads TGCAGCGTTGAGGAGTTCCACGAGCAGTACTTC. Translated: CSVEEFHEQYF. This chain connects TRBV29-1 to TRBJ2-7; D remains ambiguous. The V end was cut by 3 bases, the J end by 5 bases, with 8 bases between. Per the germline V gene, CDR1 is SQVTM and CDR2 is ANQGSEA. This CDR3 comprises 11 residues.

This clone turned up a few times. The rearrangement uses TRBV7-9 and TRBJ1-2; a weak D match, TRBD1 (5 bases). V was trimmed by 1 base and J by 2 bases, leaving 8 bases between them. The germline CDR1 and CDR2 sequences are SEHNR and FQNEAQ (reference sequence). This CDR3 spans 14 amino acids. CDR3: CASSLEEGNYGYTF. In DNA, the CDR3 is TGTGCCAGCAGCTTAGAGGAGGGGAACTATGGCTACACCTTC.

The chain combines TRBV18 with TRBJ2-1; D is undetermined. V was trimmed by 2 bases and J by 6 bases, leaving 11 bases between them. This CDR3 region has 14 residues. CDR1 is KGHSH and CDR2 is LQKENI in the germline V gene. DNA of the CDR3: TGTGCCAGCTCACCAGACCCCGCGAGCAATGAGCAGTTCTTC. Its translation: CASSPDPASNEQFF.

The chain carries TRBV9 and TRBJ1-1, with D hard to call. Germline V gene lookup returns CDR1 SGDLS and CDR2 YYNGEE. The CDR3 is 13 amino acids. Trimming took off 0 bases at V and 3 bases at J, with 6 bases between the two ends. DNA for the CDR3: TGTGCCAGCAGCGTAGGCGTTGACACTGAAGCTTTCTTT. Protein product: CASSVGVDTEAFF.

CDR3 nucleotide sequence: TGTGCCAGCAGTTACTCCCAGGGTGAAAGCGACACCATATATTTT. It translates to CASSYSQGESDTIYF. J is TRBJ1-3 and V is TRBV6-6, with TRBD1 as a possible D gene (5 bases). The CDR3 runs 15 residues. Trimming stripped 0 bases from V and 8 bases from J, with 14 bases between. The germline V gene encodes CDR1 MNHNY and CDR2 SVGAGI (reference sequence).

This chain connects TRBV15 to TRBJ2-2; D is ambiguous. V lost 5 bases and J lost 0, with 7 bases in between. Germline values: CDR1 LNHNV, CDR2 YYDKDF (reference sequence). This CDR3 comprises 14 residues. The CDR3 protein is CATSARSNTGELFF. DNA of the CDR3: TGTGCCACCAGCGCCAGATCGAACACCGGGGAGCTGTTTTTT.

The chain recombines TRBV10-3 with TRBJ1-5; D is ambiguous. Germline V gene data show CDR1 as ENHRY and CDR2 as SYGVKD. Trimming took off 2 bases at V and 1 base at J, with 12 bases between the two ends. The CDR3 contains 16 residues. The CDR3 is CAISEVGGFSNQPQHF. In nucleotides, the CDR3 is TGTGCCATCAGTGAGGTAGGAGGTTTCAGCAATCAGCCCCAGCATTTT.

The J gene is TRBJ2-6, the V gene TRBV6-5, with 7 bases aligning to TRBD1. The trim removed 4 bases at V and 2 bases at J, leaving 2 bases unmatched. The CDR3 consists of 15 residues. Per the germline V gene, CDR1 is MNHEY and CDR2 is SVGAGI. In DNA, the CDR3 is TGTGCCAGCAGTTCCGACAGGGCTGGGGCCAACGTCCTGACTTTC. Its protein product is CASSSDRAGANVLTF.

The genes are TRBV9 and TRBJ2-1, with unresolved D. This CDR3 has 13 amino acids. Trimming shortened V by 4 bases and J by 7 bases, and 12 bases separated the two germline ends. Germline values: CDR1 SGDLS, CDR2 YYNGEE. The CDR3 DNA sequence: TGTGCCAGCAGCTCACCCCAGAGGAATGAGCAGTTCTTC. Its translation: CASSSPQRNEQFF.

The chain employs TRBV4-2 and TRBJ1-5; 10 positions match TRBD1. Germline V gene sequence: CDR1 LGHNA, CDR2 YNFKEQ. The CDR3 is made up of 19 amino acids. V shed 2 bases and J 5 bases; nucleotides not matched to a gene: 15. The CDR3 region has the DNA TGTGCCAGCAGCCAAAACTTAGGGACAGGGGACAGAGGGTATCAGCCCCAGCATTTT. This translates into CASSQNLGTGDRGYQPQHF.

This chain links TRBV19 with TRBJ2-1; 9 bases are shared with TRBD2. Trimming cost V 0 bases and J 4 bases; bases outside gene matches: 7. Germline CDR1 LNHDA, CDR2 SQIVND (reference sequence). The CDR3 totals 17 residues. The CDR3 protein is CASSIEEASGIYNEQFF. CDR3 in DNA: TGTGCCAGTAGTATAGAGGAGGCTAGCGGGATTTACAATGAGCAGTTCTTC.

The chain joins TRBV10-1 to TRBJ2-2; TRBD1 agrees at 10 bases. The CDR3 totals 17 residues. V shed 3 bases and J 6 bases; nucleotides not matched to a gene: 10. Germline V gene sequence: CDR1 WNHNN, CDR2 SYGVQD (reference sequence). The CDR3 loop reads CASSDASGTGESGELFF. The CDR3 nucleotides are TGCGCCAGCAGTGACGCCTCCGGGACAGGGGAGTCCGGGGAGCTGTTTTTT.

This clone was found a few times. In DNA form, the CDR3 reads TGTGCCAGCAGCTTCGTTAGCGGGAGTTTACGGGGGCTCCAAGAGACCCAGTACTTC. The encoded protein is CASSFVSGSLRGLQETQYF. The V and J genes are TRBV7-9 and TRBJ2-5, with 9 bases matching TRBD2. The CDR3 length is 19 residues. The J segment lost 1 base and the V segment lost 3 bases, leaving 15 bases of the junction unmatched. The germline gives CDR1 SEHNR, CDR2 FQNEAQ (reference sequence).

This chain connects TRBV7-2 to TRBJ2-7; 10 bases match TRBD2. From germline, CDR1 is SGHTA and CDR2 FQGNSA. J was trimmed by 5 bases and V by 6 bases; bases with no gene match: 10. This CDR3 contains 15 residues. The chain's CDR3 is CASRLSGGAWDEQYF. The DNA of the CDR3 is TGTGCCAGCAGACTGAGCGGGGGGGCCTGGGACGAGCAGTACTTC.

The CDR3 nucleotides are TGTGCCAGCAGCTCCCAGCCAGATACGCAGTATTTT. Amino acids: CASSSQPDTQYF. The rearrangement links TRBV7-9 to TRBJ2-3; D is unclear. The CDR3 extends over 12 amino acids. V shed 4 bases and J shed 4 bases, with 6 bases lying between them. Germline V gene sequence: CDR1 SEHNR, CDR2 FQNEAQ (reference sequence).

J is TRBJ2-7 and V is TRBV7-6; either TRBD1 or TRBD2 may fit D (5 bases each). The CDR3 runs to 13 residues. The germline CDR1 and CDR2 sequences are SGHVS and FNYEAQ. Between the trimmed V and J ends, which lost 3 bases and 1 base, there was a span of 7 bases. CDR3 in amino acids: CASSLGRSYEQYF. CDR3 DNA sequence: TGTGCCAGCAGCTTGGGACGGTCCTACGAGCAGTACTTC.

The genes are TRBV7-9 and TRBJ2-1, with 10 nucleotides matching TRBD2. V trimming: 5 bases; J trimming: 2 bases; junction bases outside the gene matches: 12. CDR3 length: 18 amino acids. Germline CDR1 and CDR2: SEHNR and FQNEAQ (reference sequence). The CDR3 nucleotides are TGTGCCAGCAGCACCTACTTTCTAGCGGGGGACACCTACAATGAGCAGTTCTTC. It translates to CASSTYFLAGDTYNEQFF.

The chain links TRBV19 to TRBJ1-1; TRBD1 matches 10 bases. The length of the CDR3 is 14 residues. The V and J ends lost 4 bases and 7 bases, in that order; junction bases with no gene match: 6. Germline CDR1 and CDR2: LNHDA and SQIVND (reference sequence). CDR3 DNA: TGTGCCAGTAGTAGGGACAGGGGCGCGAGTGAAGCTTTCTTT. Its translation: CASSRDRGASEAFF.

The sample holds one count of this clone. The rearrangement joins TRBV6-5 to TRBJ1-2, with a possible D match to TRBD1 (5 bases). Trimming removed 7 bases at V and 4 bases at J, with 19 bases between. The V gene's germline CDR1 is MNHEY and CDR2 SVGAGI. The CDR3 loop spans 15 amino acids. Here the CDR3 DNA reads TGTGCCAGCACCACCGGGGCAGGCGGCCCCTATGGCTACACCTTC. It codes for CASTTGAGGPYGYTF.

This sequence joins TRBV28 and TRBJ2-7; D not certain. V lost 7 bases and J lost 2, with 18 bases in between. The CDR3 spans 15 residues. Germline values: CDR1 MDHEN, CDR2 SYDVKM. CDR3 sequence reads: CASKPFGGHAYEQYF. The CDR3 DNA reads as TGTGCCAGCAAACCATTTGGCGGCCACGCCTACGAGCAGTACTTC.